The present T cell receptor beta chain was sequenced within a study of cytomegalovirus exposure and HLA in healthy donors. Produced via immunoSEQ multiplex PCR; TCRdb's table is partial and in-frame only. The sample carries more than 100,000 clones, 88% recorded once. V dropped 2 bases and J dropped 7; count of bases not matched to a gene: 7. Germline assignment: CDR1 GTSNPN and CDR2 SVGIG (reference sequence). The CDR3 extends over 13 amino acids. Sequences were obtained from PBMCs. This clonotype was sampled from a young man in good health and CMV-seronegative. J is TRBJ1-2 and V is TRBV30, with 7 bases that match TRBD1. The CDR3 loop reads CAWSLTGRIGYTF. In DNA, the CDR3 is TGTGCCTGGAGTTTGACAGGGCGAATTGGCTACACCTTC.